Included here is one TCR beta chain sequence, with context. The antigen is unknown. With random hexamers, 0.5 to 1 ug RNA was reverse transcribed. Across 54 Vbeta and 13 Jbeta, immunoSEQ multiplex PCR amplified TCR beta CDR3. TCRdb processed the immunoSEQ multiplex PCR reads anew with MiXCR; each CDR3 protein has one entry. The sample consists of roughly 80,000 distinct CDR3 sequences, less than 95% of them appearing once. Germline loops: CDR1 MNHEY, CDR2 SVGEGT. V gave up 5 bases and J gave up 10 bases, with 9 bases separating them. CDR3 length: 11 residues. This record comes from a study of CD8 T cells in Susac syndrome. Study outcomes and limitations: It was in TEMRA cells and active patients that Susac CD8+ clonal expansion peaked.

The specimen sequenced was CD8+ T cells from PBMCs. This receptor was obtained from a human donor with Susac syndrome. V and J are TRBV6-2 or TRBV6-3 and TRBJ2-1; no clear D gene. The CDR3 region is CASSPLVEQFF. The CDR3 DNA sequence: TGTGCCAGCAGTCCCCTGGTCGAGCAGTTCTTC.